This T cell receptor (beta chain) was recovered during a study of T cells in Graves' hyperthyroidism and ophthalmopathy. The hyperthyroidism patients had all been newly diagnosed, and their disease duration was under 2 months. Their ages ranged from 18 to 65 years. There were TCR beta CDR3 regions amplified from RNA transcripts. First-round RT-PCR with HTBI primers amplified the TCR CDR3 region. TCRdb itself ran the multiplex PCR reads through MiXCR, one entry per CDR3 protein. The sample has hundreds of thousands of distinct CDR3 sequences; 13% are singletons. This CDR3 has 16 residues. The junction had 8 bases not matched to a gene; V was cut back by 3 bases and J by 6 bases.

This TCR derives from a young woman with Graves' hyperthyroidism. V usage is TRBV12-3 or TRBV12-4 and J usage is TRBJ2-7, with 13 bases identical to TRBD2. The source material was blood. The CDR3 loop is CASSFGLAGASVEQYF. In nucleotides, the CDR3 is TGTGCCAGCAGTTTCGGACTAGCGGGAGCGTCGGTCGAGCAGTACTTC.